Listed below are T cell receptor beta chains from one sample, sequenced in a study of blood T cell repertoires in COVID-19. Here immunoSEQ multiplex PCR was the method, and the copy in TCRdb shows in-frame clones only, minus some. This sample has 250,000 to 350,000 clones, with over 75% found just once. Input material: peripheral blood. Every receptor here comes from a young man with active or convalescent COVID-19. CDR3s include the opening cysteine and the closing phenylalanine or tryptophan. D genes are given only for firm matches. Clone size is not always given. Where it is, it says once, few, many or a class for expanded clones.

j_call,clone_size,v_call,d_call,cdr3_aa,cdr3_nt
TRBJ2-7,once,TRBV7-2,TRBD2,CASSEGGTSLPYEQYF,TGTGCCAGCAGCGAAGGGGGGACTAGCCTACCCTACGAGCAGTACTTC
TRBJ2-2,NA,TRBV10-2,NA,CASRYGTPNTGELFF,TGCGCCAGCAGATACGGGACTCCGAACACCGGGGAGCTGTTTTTT
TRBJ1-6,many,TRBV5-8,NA,CASSLVSRGSPLHF,TGTGCCAGCAGCTTGGTTTCCAGAGGGTCACCCCTCCACTTT
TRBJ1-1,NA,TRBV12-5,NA,CASGLFRTPEAFF,TGTGCTAGTGGTTTGTTTCGGACACCTGAAGCTTTCTTT
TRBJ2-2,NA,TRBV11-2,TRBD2,CAARPGGTTGELFF,TGTGCCGCACGGCCGGGGGGGACGACCGGGGAGCTGTTTTTT
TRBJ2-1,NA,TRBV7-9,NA,CASSSQYRNEQFF,TGTGCCAGCAGCTCTCAGTATCGCAATGAGCAGTTCTTC
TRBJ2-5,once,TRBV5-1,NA,CASSFGGETQYF,TGCGCCAGCAGCTTTGGAGGGGAGACCCAGTACTTC
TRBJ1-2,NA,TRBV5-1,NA,CASSLYSQGDGYTF,TGCGCCAGCAGCCTTTACTCACAGGGCGATGGCTACACCTTC
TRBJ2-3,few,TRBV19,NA,CASSIERVGFFTDTQYF,TGTGCCAGTAGTATAGAGAGGGTTGGGTTTTTCACAGATACGCAGTATTTT
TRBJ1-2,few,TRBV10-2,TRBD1,CASSETGGYGYTF,TGCGCCAGCAGTGAAACAGGGGGCTATGGCTACACCTTC
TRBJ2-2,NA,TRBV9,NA,CASSGPRQGGGELFF,TGTGCCAGCAGCGGCCCAAGGCAGGGTGGCGGGGAGCTGTTTTTT
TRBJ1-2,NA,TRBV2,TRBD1,CASSGGQGHGYTF,TGTGCCAGCAGTGGGGGACAGGGCCATGGCTACACCTTC
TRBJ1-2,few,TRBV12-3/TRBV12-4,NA,CASSGGGSYGYTF,TGTGCCAGCAGTGGGGGGGGGAGCTATGGCTACACCTTC
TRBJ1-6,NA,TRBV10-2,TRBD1,CASSFRDRLNSPLHF,TGCGCCAGCTCTTTCCGGGACAGGCTTAATTCACCCCTCCACTTT
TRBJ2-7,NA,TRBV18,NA,CASSLGDSRNYEQYF,TGTGCCAGCTCACTAGGGGACTCTCGTAACTACGAGCAGTACTTC
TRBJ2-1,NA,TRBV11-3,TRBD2,CASSLTSGGAYEQFF,TGTGCCAGCAGCTTGACTAGCGGGGGGGCATATGAGCAGTTCTTC
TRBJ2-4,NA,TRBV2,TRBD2,CASSSSGNQNIQYF,TGTGCCAGCTCTTCTAGCGGGAACCAAAACATTCAGTACTTC
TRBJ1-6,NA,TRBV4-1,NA,CASSQEGGNSPLHF,TGCGCCAGCAGCCAAGAGGGGGGGAATTCACCCCTCCACTTT